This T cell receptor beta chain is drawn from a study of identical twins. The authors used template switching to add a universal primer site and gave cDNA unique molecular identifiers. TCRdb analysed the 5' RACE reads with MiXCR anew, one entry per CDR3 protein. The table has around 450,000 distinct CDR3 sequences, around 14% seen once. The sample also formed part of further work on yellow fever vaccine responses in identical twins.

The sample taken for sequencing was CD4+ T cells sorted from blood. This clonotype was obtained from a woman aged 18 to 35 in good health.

CDR3 sequence (DNA): TGTGCCAGCAGCTTGACGGGGGGTCCACAGTTCTTC. It codes for CASSLTGGPQFF. The chain joins TRBV5-4 to TRBJ2-1; TRBD2 matches at 7 bases. J gave up 13 bases and V 1 base, and 5 bases lay outside the gene matches. Germline V gene lookup returns CDR1 SGHNT and CDR2 YYREEE (reference sequence). The CDR3 is 12 amino acids. The entire variable domain, with the rest obtained from reference TRBV5-4 and TRBJ2-1, is as follows: ETGVTQSPTHLIKTRGQQVTLRCSSQSGHNTVSWYQQALGQGPQFIFQYYREEENGRGNFPPRFSGLQFPNYSSELNVNALELDDSALYLCASSLTGGPQFFGPGTRLTVL.